These 23 T cell receptor beta chains were sequenced from one sample in a study of shared clonotypes between healthy human individuals. The assay was immunoSEQ multiplex PCR, and TCRdb's table has in-frame clones only and misses some. This repertoire shows over a million clones, under 80% found once; its top ten account for 1.4% to 1.5%. Material: memory CD4+ T cells sorted from blood. Indicated subset: CD45RA-negative fraction. The receptor set was obtained from a man between 18 and 29 years old in good health.

The rearrangement links TRBV4-3 to TRBJ2-7, with 9 bases lining up with TRBD1. The CDR3 is made up of 15 amino acids. The V gene end was trimmed by 5 bases and the J gene end by 2 bases; junction bases not matched to a gene: 7. CDR1 is LGHNA and CDR2 is YSLEER in the germline V gene. As DNA, the CDR3 is TGCGCCAGCAGCGCGGGACAGGGACCCCCCTACGAGCAGTACTTC. It encodes CASSAGQGPPYEQYF.

The chain recombines TRBV6-5 with TRBJ1-2, with 7 bases identical to TRBD1. V gave up 5 bases and J gave up 7 bases; unmatched junction bases: 7. The germline V gene encodes CDR1 MNHEY and CDR2 SVGAGI. There are 13 residues in the CDR3. The CDR3 nucleotides read TGTGCCAGCAGTAATAACAGGGGCAGTGGCTACACCTTC. Amino acid sequence: CASSNNRGSGYTF.

This clone was detected only a few times. The chain joins TRBV15 to TRBJ2-7; D gene unclear. Trimming took 0 bases from V and 5 from J, leaving 5 bases between them. CDR3 length: 12 amino acids. CDR1 is LNHNV and CDR2 is YYDKDF in the germline V gene (reference sequence). For the CDR3, the DNA is TGTGCCACCAGCAGAGATGGGAACGAGCAGTACTTC. Encoded protein: CATSRDGNEQYF.

The chain recombines TRBV6-5 with TRBJ1-2, with 8 bases that match TRBD1. The CDR3 runs to 14 residues. Germline loops: CDR1 MNHEY, CDR2 SVGAGI. The ends lost 4 bases at V and 2 bases at J; junction bases unmatched: 3. As DNA, the CDR3 is TGTGCCAGCAGTTTCCAGGGGGCGAACTATGGCTACACCTTC. Protein product: CASSFQGANYGYTF.

This clone turned up a few times. V is TRBV5-5 and J is TRBJ1-3; D unclear. The CDR3 contains 15 residues. From germline, CDR1 is SGHKS and CDR2 YYEKEE (reference sequence). Deletions cut 1 base from V and 0 bases from J, with 8 bases between. The CDR3 sequence: CASSLTAGSGNTIYF. The CDR3 DNA reads as TGTGCCAGCAGCTTGACCGCGGGCTCTGGAAACACCATATATTTT.

This clone was picked up a small number of times. This chain connects TRBV18 to TRBJ1-1; 8 bases agree with TRBD1. Per germline, CDR1 KGHSH and CDR2 LQKENI. After removal of 2 bases from V and 3 bases from J, the junction contained 2 bases not matched to a gene. CDR3 size: 14 residues. CDR3 sequence (DNA): TGTGCCAGCTCACCAATACAGGGGGACACTGAAGCTTTCTTT. Its translation is CASSPIQGDTEAFF.

V and J are TRBV30 and TRBJ2-5; weak D call: TRBD2 (7 bases). V dropped 4 bases and J dropped 4 bases, with 16 bases sitting between them. This CDR3 has 14 amino acids. The germline gives CDR1 GTSNPN, CDR2 SVGIG (reference sequence). The CDR3 bases are TGTGCCTGGATGGCGGGGGCAGGATCAGAGACCCAGTACTTC. Protein sequence: CAWMAGAGSETQYF.

The chain combines TRBV11-2 with TRBJ2-2; D is undetermined. The germline gives CDR1 SGHAT, CDR2 FQNNGV. Trimming stripped 2 bases from V and 4 bases from J, with 5 bases between. This CDR3 spans 13 amino acids. The CDR3 nucleotides are TGTGCCAGCAGCTTATTCCTCACCGGGGAGCTGTTTTTT. It translates to CASSLFLTGELFF.

The rearrangement links TRBV5-6 to TRBJ1-6; D is unresolved. Germline values: CDR1 SGHDT, CDR2 YYEEEE. The CDR3 consists of 16 residues. Trimming pared 1 base from V and 10 bases from J, leaving 18 bases between. CDR3 loop: CASSLWSRQERSPLHF. The CDR3 DNA sequence: TGTGCCAGCAGCTTGTGGTCCAGGCAGGAGCGATCACCCCTCCACTTT.

The V call is TRBV2, the J call TRBJ1-6, with a tentative D call TRBD1 (6 bases). Germline V gene lookup returns CDR1 SNHLY and CDR2 FYNNEI. V lost 9 bases and J lost 3, with 21 bases in between. The CDR3 runs 17 residues. CDR3 amino acids: CASRGPGAGVYNSPLHF. The CDR3 DNA is TGTGCCAGTAGGGGACCGGGGGCAGGTGTCTATAATTCACCCCTCCACTTT. The complete variable domain, with remaining parts taken from reference TRBV2 and TRBJ1-6, reads EPEVTQTPSHQVTQMGQEVILRCVPISNHLYFYWYRQILGQKVEFLVSFYNNEISEKSEIFDDQFSVERPDGSNFTLKIRSTKLEDSAMYFCASRGPGAGVYNSPLHFGNGTRLTVT.

The genes are TRBV10-1 and TRBJ2-4, with D hard to call. Germline V gene sequence: CDR1 WNHNN, CDR2 SYGVQD (reference sequence). V lost 3 bases and J lost 0, with 6 bases in between. The length of the CDR3 is 14 residues. The CDR3 nucleotides read TGCGCCAGCAGTGACAGCGTAGCCAAAAACATTCAGTACTTC. Translated, it gives CASSDSVAKNIQYF.

This clone was detected only once. CDR3: CASSLAGGINQPQHF. CDR3 coding DNA: TGTGCCAGCAGCTTAGCCGGGGGTATCAATCAGCCCCAGCATTTT. The chain has TRBV7-9 and TRBJ1-5, with D maybe TRBD1 (5 bases). The CDR3 has 15 residues. V lost 0 bases and J 3 bases, leaving 9 bases between the germline ends. Germline V gives CDR1 SEHNR, CDR2 FQNEAQ (reference sequence). The whole variable domain, filled in from reference TRBV7-9 and TRBJ1-5, reads DTGVSQNPRHKITKRGQNVTFRCDPISEHNRLYWYRQTLGQGPEFLTYFQNEAQLEKSRLLSDRFSAERPKGSFSTLEIQRTEQGDSAMYLCASSLAGGINQPQHFGDGTRLSIL.

This chain links TRBV7-8 with TRBJ2-1; TRBD2 aligns across 10 bases. V lost 4 bases, J lost 5 bases, and 5 bases stayed unmatched. The CDR3 covers 15 residues. The germline V gene has CDR1 SGHVS and CDR2 FQNEAQ. The CDR3 sequence: CASSSVLAGDNEQFF. The CDR3, as DNA: TGTGCCAGCAGCTCAGTTCTAGCGGGGGACAATGAGCAGTTCTTC.

The chain couples TRBV30 to TRBJ2-7; no clear D gene. The CDR3 totals 14 residues. Germline values: CDR1 GTSNPN, CDR2 SVGIG (reference sequence). Trimming stripped 0 bases from V and 1 base from J, with 10 bases between. DNA for the CDR3: TGTGCCTGGAGTGTAGGGCAGGTATCCTACGAGCAGTACTTC. Translation gives CAWSVGQVSYEQYF.

This clone was seen only once. The CDR3 DNA reads TGTGCCAGCAGCGTAGAAGCAGTCGGTTCTACCGCCTACGAGCAGTACTTC. Translation gives CASSVEAVGSTAYEQYF. The chain carries TRBV9 and TRBJ2-7, with D unresolved. The CDR3 length is 17 residues. V lost 0 bases to trimming and J lost 2 bases, with 18 bases between them. CDR1 and CDR2 from the germline V gene are SGDLS and YYNGEE.

This chain links TRBV5-4 with TRBJ1-2, with unresolved D. The germline V gene encodes CDR1 SGHNT and CDR2 YYREEE (reference sequence). V lost 0 bases to trimming and J lost 6 bases, with 18 bases between them. The CDR3 runs 16 residues. The chain's CDR3 is CASSLVTNSRTHGYTF. The CDR3 nucleotides read TGTGCCAGCAGCTTGGTCACGAATTCACGGACCCATGGCTACACCTTC.

This chain links TRBV7-9 with TRBJ1-3; 8 bases fit TRBD1. Germline CDR1 is SEHNR and CDR2 is FQNEAQ (reference sequence). This CDR3 is 15 amino acids long. V lost 6 bases, J lost 0 bases, and 4 bases stayed unmatched. Written as DNA, the CDR3 is TGTGCCAGCAGGGCTACAGGGGGCTCTGGAAACACCATATATTTT. Translation gives CASRATGGSGNTIYF. Together with reference TRBV7-9 and TRBJ1-3, the CDR3 gives the full variable domain: DTGVSQNPRHKITKRGQNVTFRCDPISEHNRLYWYRQTLGQGPEFLTYFQNEAQLEKSRLLSDRFSAERPKGSFSTLEIQRTEQGDSAMYLCASRATGGSGNTIYFGEGSWLTVV.

The chain has TRBV28 and TRBJ2-2; a weak D match, TRBD1 (5 bases). Trimming cost V 8 bases and J 1 base, with 14 bases left between them. This CDR3 region has 15 residues. Germline assignment: CDR1 MDHEN and CDR2 SYDVKM. CDR3 sequence reads: CASFMQGRNTGELFF. CDR3 nucleotides: TGTGCCAGCTTTATGCAGGGTAGGAACACCGGGGAGCTGTTTTTT.

The CDR3 sequence: CASRPGGLNEQFF. The CDR3 DNA sequence: TGTGCCAGCAGGCCAGGGGGGCTCAATGAGCAGTTCTTC. The V gene is TRBV11-2, the J gene TRBJ2-1; D perhaps matches TRBD1 (7 bases). V lost 6 bases, J lost 6 bases, and 12 bases lay in between. Germline CDR1 SGHAT, CDR2 FQNNGV. This CDR3 contains 13 residues.

The chain links TRBV15 to TRBJ2-2, with a possible D match to TRBD2 (5 bases). Germline loops: CDR1 LNHNV, CDR2 YYDKDF (reference sequence). V was cut by 4 bases and J by 3 bases, with 15 bases left in between. CDR3 size: 16 residues. In nucleotides, the CDR3 is TGTGCCACCAGCACTCGCCTACTAGTAGACACCGGGGAGCTGTTTTTT. Translating it yields CATSTRLLVDTGELFF.

This clone was found many times. The chain links TRBV7-2 to TRBJ2-7, with D possibly being TRBD1 (7 bases). Germline values: CDR1 SGHTA, CDR2 FQGNSA. V shed 1 base and J shed 3 bases, with 16 bases lying between them. The CDR3 extends over 16 amino acids. The CDR3 DNA sequence: TGTGCCAGCAGCTTAGGCCCCGGCCAGGGGGGCTACGAGCAGTACTTC. Its translation is CASSLGPGQGGYEQYF.

The rearrangement joins TRBV5-4 to TRBJ2-5; TRBD2 is a possible D gene (5 bases). The germline gives CDR1 SGHNT, CDR2 YYREEE (reference sequence). Trimming took off 2 bases at V and 2 bases at J, with 10 bases between the two ends. The CDR3 runs to 14 residues. CDR3 loop: CASSFPGKQETQYF. The CDR3 DNA is TGTGCCAGCAGCTTTCCGGGGAAGCAAGAGACCCAGTACTTC.

This clone came up once. This rearrangement joins TRBV6-5 to TRBJ1-5; D gene ambiguous. V dropped 5 bases and J dropped 3 bases, with 8 bases sitting between them. CDR3 length equals 13 residues. Germline V gene lookup returns CDR1 MNHEY and CDR2 SVGAGI. The CDR3: CASSEHLNQPQHF. DNA of the CDR3: TGTGCCAGCAGTGAGCACCTCAATCAGCCCCAGCATTTT.